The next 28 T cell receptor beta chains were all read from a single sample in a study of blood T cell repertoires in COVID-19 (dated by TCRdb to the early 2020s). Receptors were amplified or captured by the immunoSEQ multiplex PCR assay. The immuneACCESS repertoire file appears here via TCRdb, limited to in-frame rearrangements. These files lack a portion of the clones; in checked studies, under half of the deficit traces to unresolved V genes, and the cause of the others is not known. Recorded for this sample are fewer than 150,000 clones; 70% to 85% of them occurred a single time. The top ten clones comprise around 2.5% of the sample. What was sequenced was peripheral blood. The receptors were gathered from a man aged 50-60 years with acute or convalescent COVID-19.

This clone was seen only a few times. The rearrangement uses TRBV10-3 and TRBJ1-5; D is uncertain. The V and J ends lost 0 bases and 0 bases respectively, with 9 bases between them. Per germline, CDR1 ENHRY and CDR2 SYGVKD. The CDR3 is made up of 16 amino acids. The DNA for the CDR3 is TGTGCCATCAGTGAGTCAGGAGTAGATAGCAATCAGCCCCAGCATTTT. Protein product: CAISESGVDSNQPQHF.

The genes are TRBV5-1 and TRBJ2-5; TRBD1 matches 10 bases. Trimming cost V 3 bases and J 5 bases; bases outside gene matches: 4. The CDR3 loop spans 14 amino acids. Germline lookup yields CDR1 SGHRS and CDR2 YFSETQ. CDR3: CASSSGQGMETQYF. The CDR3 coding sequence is TGCGCCAGCAGCTCGGGACAGGGGATGGAGACCCAGTACTTC.

Here the CDR3 DNA reads TGTGCCAGCAACCCCGGCAGGGGGCAGAACACCGGGGAGCTGTTTTTT. As protein: CASNPGRGQNTGELFF. The chain uses TRBV6-6 and TRBJ2-2, with 8 bases identical to TRBD1. The CDR3 contains 16 residues. After removal of 7 bases from V and 1 base from J, the junction contained 8 bases not matched to a gene. Germline CDR1 MNHNY, CDR2 SVGAGI (reference sequence).

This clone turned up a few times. CDR3 DNA sequence: TGTGCCAGCAGCACTAATAACAGGGGCTATGGCTACACCTTC. This codes for CASSTNNRGYGYTF. The V call is TRBV9, the J call TRBJ1-2, with TRBD1 matching over 7 bases. The CDR3 consists of 14 residues. CDR1 and CDR2 (germline): SGDLS, YYNGEE. Trimming cost V 4 bases and J 4 bases; bases outside gene matches: 7.

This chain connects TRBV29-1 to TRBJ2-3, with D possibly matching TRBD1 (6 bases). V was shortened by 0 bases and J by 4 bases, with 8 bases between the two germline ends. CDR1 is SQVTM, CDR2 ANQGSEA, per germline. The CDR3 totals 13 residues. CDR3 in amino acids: CSVEEGQSDTQYF. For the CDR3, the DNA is TGCAGCGTTGAAGAAGGACAGTCAGATACGCAGTATTTT.

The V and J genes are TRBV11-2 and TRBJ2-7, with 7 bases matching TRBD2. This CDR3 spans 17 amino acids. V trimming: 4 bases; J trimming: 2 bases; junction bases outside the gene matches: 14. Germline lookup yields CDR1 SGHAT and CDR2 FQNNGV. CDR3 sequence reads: CASSSFVGGKRAYEQYF. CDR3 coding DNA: TGTGCCAGCAGCTCTTTCGTCGGGGGGAAGAGGGCCTACGAGCAGTACTTC.

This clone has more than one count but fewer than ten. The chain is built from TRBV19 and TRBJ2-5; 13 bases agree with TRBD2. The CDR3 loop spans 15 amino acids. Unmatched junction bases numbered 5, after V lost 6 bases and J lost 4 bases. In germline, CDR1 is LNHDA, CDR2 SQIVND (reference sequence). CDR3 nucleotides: TGTGCCAGTAGACTAGCGGGAGGGCCTGTAGAGACCCAGTACTTC. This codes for CASRLAGGPVETQYF.

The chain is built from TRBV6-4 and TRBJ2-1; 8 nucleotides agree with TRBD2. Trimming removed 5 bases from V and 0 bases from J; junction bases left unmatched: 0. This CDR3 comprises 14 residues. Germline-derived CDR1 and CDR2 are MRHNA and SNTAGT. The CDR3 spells CASSSGSSYNEQFF. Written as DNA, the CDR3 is TGTGCCAGCAGTAGCGGGAGCTCCTACAATGAGCAGTTCTTC.

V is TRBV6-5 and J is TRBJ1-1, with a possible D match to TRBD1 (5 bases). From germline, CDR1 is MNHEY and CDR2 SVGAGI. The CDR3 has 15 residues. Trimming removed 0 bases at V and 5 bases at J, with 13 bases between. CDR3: CASSYSIRGETEAFF. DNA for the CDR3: TGTGCCAGCAGTTACTCGATTCGGGGGGAAACTGAAGCTTTCTTT.

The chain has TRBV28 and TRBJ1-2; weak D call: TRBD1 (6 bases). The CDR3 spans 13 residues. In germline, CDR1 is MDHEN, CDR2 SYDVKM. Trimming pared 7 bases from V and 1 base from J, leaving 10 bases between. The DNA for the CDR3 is TGTGCCAGCACCCGGGACATTAACTATGGCTACACCTTC. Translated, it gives CASTRDINYGYTF.

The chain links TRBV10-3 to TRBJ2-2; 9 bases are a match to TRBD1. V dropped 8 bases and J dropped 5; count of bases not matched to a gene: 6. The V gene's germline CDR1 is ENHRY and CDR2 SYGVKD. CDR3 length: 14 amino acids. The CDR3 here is CAIAGQGETGELFF. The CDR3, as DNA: TGTGCCATCGCGGGACAGGGTGAGACCGGGGAGCTGTTTTTT.

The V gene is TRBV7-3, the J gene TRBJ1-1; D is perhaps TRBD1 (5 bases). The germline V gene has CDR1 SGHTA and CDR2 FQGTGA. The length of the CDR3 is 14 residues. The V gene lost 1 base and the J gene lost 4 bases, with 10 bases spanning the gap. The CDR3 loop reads CASSLSQGSTEAFF. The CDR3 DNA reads TGTGCCAGCAGCTTAAGCCAGGGTAGCACTGAAGCTTTCTTT.

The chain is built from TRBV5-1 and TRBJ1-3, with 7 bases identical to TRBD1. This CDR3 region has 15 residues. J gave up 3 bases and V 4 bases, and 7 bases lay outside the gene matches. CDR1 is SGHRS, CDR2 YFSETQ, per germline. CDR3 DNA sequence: TGCGCCAGCAGCACCCGACAGGGTTTTGGAAACACCATATATTTT. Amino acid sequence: CASSTRQGFGNTIYF.

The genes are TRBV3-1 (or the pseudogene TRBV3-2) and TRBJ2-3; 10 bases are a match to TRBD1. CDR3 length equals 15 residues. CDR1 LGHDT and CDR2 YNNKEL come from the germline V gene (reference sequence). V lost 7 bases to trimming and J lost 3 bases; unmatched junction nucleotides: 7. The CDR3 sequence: CASTRQGARTDTQYF. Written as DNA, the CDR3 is TGTGCCAGCACGAGACAGGGGGCCAGGACAGATACGCAGTATTTT.

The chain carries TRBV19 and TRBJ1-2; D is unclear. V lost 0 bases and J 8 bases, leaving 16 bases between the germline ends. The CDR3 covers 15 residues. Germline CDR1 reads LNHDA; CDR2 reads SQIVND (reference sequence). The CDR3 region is CASSIDDGRVEGYTF. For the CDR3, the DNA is TGTGCCAGTAGTATAGATGACGGGAGGGTTGAAGGCTACACCTTC. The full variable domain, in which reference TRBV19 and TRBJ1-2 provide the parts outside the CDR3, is DGGITQSPKYLFRKEGQNVTLSCEQNLNHDAMYWYRQDPGQGLRLIYYSQIVNDFQKGDIAEGYSVSREKKESFPLTVTSAQKNPTAFYLCASSIDDGRVEGYTFGSGTRLTVV.

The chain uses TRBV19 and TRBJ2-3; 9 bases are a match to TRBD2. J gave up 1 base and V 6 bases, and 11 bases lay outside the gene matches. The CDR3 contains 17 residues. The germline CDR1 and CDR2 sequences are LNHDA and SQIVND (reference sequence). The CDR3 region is CASSRGSGSGGTDTQYF. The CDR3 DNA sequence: TGTGCCAGTAGCCGCGGTAGCGGGAGTGGCGGCACAGATACGCAGTATTTT.

The CDR3: CASSLRLAGQETQYF. CDR3 in DNA: TGCGCCAGCAGCTTGCGGCTAGCGGGGCAAGAGACCCAGTACTTC. This sequence joins TRBV5-1 and TRBJ2-5; 9 positions agree with TRBD2. The CDR3 spans 15 residues. V shed 1 base and J 2 bases; nucleotides not matched to a gene: 3. Germline CDR1 and CDR2: SGHRS and YFSETQ.

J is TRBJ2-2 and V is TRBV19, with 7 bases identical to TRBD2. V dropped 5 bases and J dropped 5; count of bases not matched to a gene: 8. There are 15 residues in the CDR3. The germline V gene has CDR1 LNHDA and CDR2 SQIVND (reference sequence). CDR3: CASSVVRGVTGELFF. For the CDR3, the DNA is TGTGCCAGTAGTGTGGTCCGGGGGGTTACCGGGGAGCTGTTTTTT.

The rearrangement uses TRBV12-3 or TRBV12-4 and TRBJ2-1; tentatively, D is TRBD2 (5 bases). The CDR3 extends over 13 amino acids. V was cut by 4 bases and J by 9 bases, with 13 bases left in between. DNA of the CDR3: TGTGCCAGCAGTTCCCATAGCGACGGTGAGCAGTTCTTC. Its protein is CASSSHSDGEQFF.

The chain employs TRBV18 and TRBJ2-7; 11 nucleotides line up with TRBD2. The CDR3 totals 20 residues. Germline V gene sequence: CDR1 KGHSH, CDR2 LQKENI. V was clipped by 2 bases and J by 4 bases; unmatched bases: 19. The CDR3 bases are TGTGCCAGCTCACCAGGGTGGGGGACAGACGAAACTAGCGGGAGTTACGAGCAGTACTTC. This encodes CASSPGWGTDETSGSYEQYF.

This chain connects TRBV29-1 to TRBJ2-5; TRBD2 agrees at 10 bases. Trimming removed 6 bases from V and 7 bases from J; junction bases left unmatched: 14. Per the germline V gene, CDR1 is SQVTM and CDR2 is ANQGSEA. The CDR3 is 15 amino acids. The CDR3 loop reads CSVQGSSGGPGTQYF. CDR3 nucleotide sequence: TGCAGCGTCCAAGGGTCTAGCGGGGGCCCAGGGACCCAGTACTTC.

The CDR3 DNA follows: TGTGCCAGCAGCAGGGACAGGGCAACTAATGAAAAACTGTTTTTT. This encodes CASSRDRATNEKLFF. The chain combines TRBV5-4 with TRBJ1-4; 9 nucleotides line up with TRBD1. The CDR3 contains 15 residues. V was clipped by 4 bases and J by 0 bases; unmatched bases: 1. Germline V gives CDR1 SGHNT, CDR2 YYREEE (reference sequence).

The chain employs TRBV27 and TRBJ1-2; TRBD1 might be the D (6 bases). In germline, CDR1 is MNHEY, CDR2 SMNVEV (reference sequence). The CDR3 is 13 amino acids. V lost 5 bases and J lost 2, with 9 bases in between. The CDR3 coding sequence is TGTGCCAGCAGTCACGACAGGAACTATGGCTACACCTTC. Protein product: CASSHDRNYGYTF.

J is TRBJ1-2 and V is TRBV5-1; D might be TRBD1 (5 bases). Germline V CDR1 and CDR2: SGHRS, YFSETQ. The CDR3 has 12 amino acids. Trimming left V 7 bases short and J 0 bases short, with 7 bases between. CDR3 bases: TGCGCCAGCTCAGGGTCTAACTATGGCTACACCTTC. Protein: CASSGSNYGYTF.

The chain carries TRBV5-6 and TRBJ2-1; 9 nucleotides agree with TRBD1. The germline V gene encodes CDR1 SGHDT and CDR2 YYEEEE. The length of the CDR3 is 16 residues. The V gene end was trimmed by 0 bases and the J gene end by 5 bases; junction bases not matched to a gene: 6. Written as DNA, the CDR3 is TGTGCCAGCAGCTTGGGATGGGACAGGGATGACAATGAGCAGTTCTTC. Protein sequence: CASSLGWDRDDNEQFF.

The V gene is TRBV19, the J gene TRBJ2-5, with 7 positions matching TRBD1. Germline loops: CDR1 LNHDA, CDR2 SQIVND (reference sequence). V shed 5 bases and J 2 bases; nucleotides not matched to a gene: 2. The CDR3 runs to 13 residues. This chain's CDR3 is CASSADRQETQYF. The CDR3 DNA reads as TGTGCCAGTAGTGCGGACAGGCAAGAGACCCAGTACTTC.

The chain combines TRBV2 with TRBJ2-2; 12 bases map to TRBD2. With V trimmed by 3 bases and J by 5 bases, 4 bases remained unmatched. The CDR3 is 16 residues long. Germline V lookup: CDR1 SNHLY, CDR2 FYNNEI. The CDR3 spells CASSDFGTSGTGELFF. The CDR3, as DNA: TGTGCCAGCAGTGATTTCGGGACTAGCGGGACCGGGGAGCTGTTTTTT.

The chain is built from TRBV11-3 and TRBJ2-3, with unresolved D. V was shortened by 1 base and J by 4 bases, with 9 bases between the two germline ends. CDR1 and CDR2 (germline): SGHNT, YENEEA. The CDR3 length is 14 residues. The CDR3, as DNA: TGTGCCAGCAGCTTAGTCGGTACCGCAGATACGCAGTATTTT. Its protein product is CASSLVGTADTQYF.